The rows below give T cell receptor beta chains drawn from one sample of a study of T cell repertoires in cytomegalovirus infection. TCRdb re-derived calls from the reads in MiXCR, one entry per CDR3 protein. The data show 400,000 to 550,000 distinct CDR3 sequences, 10% to 12% seen once. The sequenced material came from PBMCs. These receptors were obtained from a human donor in good health (CMV status not recorded). Some clones in this sample may be carry-over from other donors' samples. CDR3s include the opening cysteine and the closing phenylalanine or tryptophan. The order of the fields is CDR3 length, V gene, CDR3 protein.

length: 16
V: TRBV2
CDR3: CASSLGQATGANVLTF

length: 16
V: TRBV2
CDR3: CASSVPGQDSTDTQYF

length: 12
V: TRBV7-2
CDR3: CASGPSPGTQYF

length: 16
V: TRBV20-1
CDR3: CSATVPGLSYNSPLHF

length: 17
V: TRBV10-3
CDR3: CAISETEAVSLVNEQFF

length: 14
V: TRBV18
CDR3: CASSPRSSSGEQYF

length: 17
V: TRBV7-9
CDR3: CASTILGTSGGANEQFF

length: 17
V: TRBV12-3/TRBV12-4
CDR3: CASSSSRLGWLNTEAFF

length: 15
V: TRBV20-1
CDR3: CSARGRGIRLETQYF

length: 14
V: TRBV19
CDR3: CASSMGTYHSAQHF

length: 15
V: TRBV7-2
CDR3: CASSPSLTVFVTQYF

length: 16
V: TRBV2
CDR3: CASSESNPLNTGELFF

length: 18
V: TRBV7-9
CDR3: CASSLVGREGQSRNEQFF

length: 14
V: TRBV9
CDR3: CASSAPQGSYEQYF

length: 13
V: TRBV19
CDR3: CASKRGDDNEQFF

length: 14
V: TRBV7-9
CDR3: CASSLEESKNIQYF

length: 15
V: TRBV7-7
CDR3: CASSPGTSELKRLFF

length: 15
V: TRBV6-6
CDR3: CASIRSVSAYNEQFF

length: 14
V: TRBV27
CDR3: CASSWGLRADTQYF

length: 14
V: TRBV20-1
CDR3: CSARRRVGGTEAFF

length: 11
V: TRBV5-1
CDR3: CASSQDREQYF

length: 12
V: TRBV30
CDR3: CAWTGGSGELFF

length: 14
V: TRBV5-6
CDR3: CASTQRGAGETQYF

length: 15
V: TRBV13
CDR3: CASTSSGRYQETQYF

length: 15
V: TRBV5-1
CDR3: CASMGQGLNTGELFF

length: 15
V: TRBV5-3
CDR3: CARSRTGDSNQPQHF

length: 18
V: TRBV29-1
CDR3: CSVQRFGQRESMNTEAFF

length: 13
V: TRBV5-4
CDR3: CASSPSGAGEQFF

length: 15
V: TRBV5-1
CDR3: CASSLDRGTGNTIYF

length: 15
V: TRBV2
CDR3: CASSEVQNRDTEAFF

length: 13
V: TRBV19
CDR3: CASSMGTSYEQFF

length: 13
V: TRBV4-2
CDR3: CASSQGSEGPQHF

length: 12
V: TRBV7-8
CDR3: CASSSTYNEQFF

length: 15
V: TRBV5-1
CDR3: CASSFAGDSNEKLFF